This T cell receptor beta chain was found in a study of CD8 T cells in Susac syndrome. General observations from the study: The number of individuals included in the study's TCR sequencing and HLA analysis was acknowledged as relatively small.

The authors reverse transcribed roughly 0.5 to 1 ug RNA with random hexamers. immunoSEQ multiplex PCR amplified TCR beta CDR3 across 54 Vbeta, 13 Jbeta. A single record per CDR3 protein comes from TCRdb applying MiXCR to the immunoSEQ multiplex PCR reads. The repertoire holds tens of thousands of distinct CDR3 sequences, around 94% seen once, with about 0.3% in the top ten. Regarding this clonotype: Its antigen is still unknown.

Diagnostic criteria for definite or probable disease, in their recently defined form, were met by the patients with Susac syndrome. Unmatched junction bases numbered 11, after V lost 5 bases and J lost 10 bases. Germline V gene sequence: CDR1 SGHTA, CDR2 FQGNSA. The CDR3 runs 14 residues. This TCR came from a human donor with Susac syndrome. The rearrangement links TRBV7-2 to TRBJ2-3; 8 positions agree with TRBD2. The sequencing sample was made of CD4+ T cells from PBMCs. The DNA for the CDR3 is TGTGCCAGCAGCCCCCTTTCGCGGGAGGAGCCGCAGTATTTT. The encoded protein is CASSPLSREEPQYF.